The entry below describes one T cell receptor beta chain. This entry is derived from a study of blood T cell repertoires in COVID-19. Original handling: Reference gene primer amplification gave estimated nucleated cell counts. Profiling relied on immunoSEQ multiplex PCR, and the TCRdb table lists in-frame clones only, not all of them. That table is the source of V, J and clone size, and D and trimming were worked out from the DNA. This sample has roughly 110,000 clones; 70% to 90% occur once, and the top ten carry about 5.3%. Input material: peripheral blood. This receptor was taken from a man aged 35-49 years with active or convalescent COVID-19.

The CDR3 reads CASSLAQGSDTQYF. CDR3 in DNA: TGCGCCAGCAGCTTGGCACAGGGCTCGGATACGCAGTATTTT. The chain links TRBV5-1 to TRBJ2-3, with D possibly TRBD1 on 6 matching bases. The CDR3 is made up of 14 amino acids. The germline CDR1 and CDR2 sequences are SGHRS and YFSETQ. V lost 0 bases, J lost 6 bases, and 11 bases lay in between.